This is a list of T cell receptor beta chains from one sample in a study of response to subunit inactivated influenza vaccine. TCRdb passed the RT-PCR reads through MiXCR, listing each CDR3 protein once. Of some 500,000 distinct CDR3 sequences in the sample, about 25% were seen once. This material consisted of CD4+ T cells sorted from PBMCs, taken approximately 5 days after vaccination. These receptors came from a man aged 50 to 59 who received an inactivated influenza vaccine. CDR3s include the opening cysteine and the closing phenylalanine or tryptophan. The order of the fields is CDR3 length, D gene, clone size, V gene, J gene, CDR3 protein, CDR3 DNA. A D gene is named only where the DNA matches it firmly. Clone size appears in some rows only: once, few, many, or a class for an expanded clone.

CDR3 length: 16
D gene: TRBD2
clone size: many
V gene: TRBV3-1
J gene: TRBJ2-3
CDR3 protein: CASSQVYGGNTDTQYF
CDR3 DNA: TGTGCCAGCAGCCAAGTCTACGGGGGGAACACAGATACGCAGTATTTT

CDR3 length: 14
D gene: NA
clone size: NA
V gene: TRBV24-1
J gene: TRBJ2-1
CDR3 protein: CATSDYRVGNEQFF
CDR3 DNA: TGTGCCACCAGTGATTACAGGGTCGGAAATGAGCAGTTCTTC

CDR3 length: 13
D gene: NA
clone size: many
V gene: TRBV12-3/TRBV12-4
J gene: TRBJ1-1
CDR3 protein: CASSPQLNTEAFF
CDR3 DNA: TGTGCCAGCTCACCACAGCTGAACACTGAAGCTTTCTTT

CDR3 length: 15
D gene: NA
clone size: many
V gene: TRBV5-1
J gene: TRBJ2-1
CDR3 protein: CASSLGDATGNEQFF
CDR3 DNA: TGCGCCAGCAGCTTGGGAGACGCGACGGGTAATGAGCAGTTCTTC

CDR3 length: 15
D gene: NA
clone size: NA
V gene: TRBV2
J gene: TRBJ2-5
CDR3 protein: CASSTTSGVGETQYF
CDR3 DNA: TGTGCCAGCAGCACCACATCAGGGGTAGGAGAGACCCAGTACTTC

CDR3 length: 17
D gene: TRBD1
clone size: few
V gene: TRBV5-1
J gene: TRBJ1-2
CDR3 protein: CASSLAEAGTGIYGYTF
CDR3 DNA: TGCGCCAGCAGCTTGGCAGAGGCCGGGACAGGGATCTATGGCTACACCTTC

CDR3 length: 14
D gene: TRBD2
clone size: NA
V gene: TRBV20-1
J gene: TRBJ2-5
CDR3 protein: CSASPGRARETQYF
CDR3 DNA: TGCAGTGCTAGCCCCGGGAGGGCCCGGGAGACCCAGTACTTC

CDR3 length: 14
D gene: NA
clone size: few
V gene: TRBV20-1
J gene: TRBJ2-5
CDR3 protein: CSASLTGLLETQYF
CDR3 DNA: TGCAGTGCATCCCTTACAGGACTCCTTGAGACCCAGTACTTC

CDR3 length: 11
D gene: NA
clone size: many
V gene: TRBV29-1
J gene: TRBJ2-3
CDR3 protein: CSVGRTDTQYF
CDR3 DNA: TGCAGCGTGGGACGCACAGATACGCAGTATTTT

CDR3 length: 15
D gene: TRBD1
clone size: NA
V gene: TRBV6-1
J gene: TRBJ1-4
CDR3 protein: CASSQVGTGYEKLFF
CDR3 DNA: TGTGCCAGCAGTCAAGTCGGGACAGGCTATGAAAAACTGTTTTTT

CDR3 length: 16
D gene: TRBD2
clone size: NA
V gene: TRBV5-1
J gene: TRBJ2-3
CDR3 protein: CASSLVGLAETDTQYF
CDR3 DNA: TGCGCCAGCAGCTTGGTTGGGCTAGCGGAGACAGATACGCAGTATTTT

CDR3 length: 15
D gene: NA
clone size: NA
V gene: TRBV5-1
J gene: TRBJ1-5
CDR3 protein: CAPGGAAESNQPQHF
CDR3 DNA: TGCGCCCCGGGAGGGGCGGCGGAGAGCAATCAGCCCCAGCATTTT

CDR3 length: 14
D gene: NA
clone size: NA
V gene: TRBV2
J gene: TRBJ2-2
CDR3 protein: CASSEVANTGELFF
CDR3 DNA: TGTGCCAGCAGTGAAGTGGCGAACACCGGGGAGCTGTTTTTT

CDR3 length: 18
D gene: NA
clone size: NA
V gene: TRBV12-3/TRBV12-4
J gene: TRBJ2-2
CDR3 protein: CASSLRSGFSYNTGELFF
CDR3 DNA: TGTGCCAGCAGTTTACGGTCGGGGTTTTCATACAACACCGGGGAGCTGTTTTTT

CDR3 length: 15
D gene: TRBD1
clone size: few
V gene: TRBV7-8
J gene: TRBJ2-7
CDR3 protein: CASSLREGAYYEQYF
CDR3 DNA: TGTGCCAGCAGCCTTAGAGAGGGGGCCTACTACGAGCAGTACTTC

CDR3 length: 12
D gene: NA
clone size: NA
V gene: TRBV6-1
J gene: TRBJ2-1
CDR3 protein: CASSGGGPEQFF
CDR3 DNA: TGTGCCAGCAGTGGGGGGGGGCCTGAGCAGTTCTTC

CDR3 length: 12
D gene: TRBD2
clone size: NA
V gene: TRBV20-1
J gene: TRBJ2-7
CDR3 protein: CSAKSGGYEQYF
CDR3 DNA: TGCAGTGCGAAAAGCGGGGGGTACGAGCAGTACTTC

CDR3 length: 11
D gene: NA
clone size: NA
V gene: TRBV7-2
J gene: TRBJ2-5
CDR3 protein: CASSFTETQYF
CDR3 DNA: TGTGCCAGCAGCTTTACAGAGACCCAGTACTTC

CDR3 length: 13
D gene: NA
clone size: few
V gene: TRBV20-1
J gene: TRBJ1-5
CDR3 protein: CSAIRATDQPQHF
CDR3 DNA: TGCAGTGCGATCCGGGCCACCGATCAGCCCCAGCATTTT

CDR3 length: 12
D gene: NA
clone size: few
V gene: TRBV14
J gene: TRBJ2-1
CDR3 protein: CASSGGGARQFF
CDR3 DNA: TGTGCCAGCAGTGGGGGCGGGGCAAGGCAGTTCTTC

CDR3 length: 12
D gene: NA
clone size: few
V gene: TRBV20-1
J gene: TRBJ1-6
CDR3 protein: CSAIPYNSPLHF
CDR3 DNA: TGCAGTGCTATTCCCTATAATTCACCCCTCCACTTT

CDR3 length: 11
D gene: NA
clone size: NA
V gene: TRBV20-1
J gene: TRBJ2-1
CDR3 protein: CSAPVDNEQFF
CDR3 DNA: TGCAGTGCCCCAGTTGACAATGAGCAGTTCTTC

CDR3 length: 13
D gene: NA
clone size: few
V gene: TRBV2
J gene: TRBJ2-5
CDR3 protein: CASSRTRLETQYF
CDR3 DNA: TGTGCCAGCAGTAGGACCCGCTTAGAGACCCAGTACTTC

CDR3 length: 15
D gene: NA
clone size: few
V gene: TRBV5-1
J gene: TRBJ2-1
CDR3 protein: CASSLEGGPNNEQFF
CDR3 DNA: TGCGCCAGCAGCTTGGAAGGGGGGCCCAACAATGAGCAGTTCTTC

CDR3 length: 12
D gene: NA
clone size: few
V gene: TRBV20-1
J gene: TRBJ2-5
CDR3 protein: CSARDYQETQYF
CDR3 DNA: TGCAGTGCTCGGGACTACCAAGAGACCCAGTACTTC

CDR3 length: 16
D gene: NA
clone size: NA
V gene: TRBV7-9
J gene: TRBJ2-3
CDR3 protein: CASSLRVTASTDTQYF
CDR3 DNA: TGTGCCAGCAGCTTACGTGTGACAGCTAGCACAGATACGCAGTATTTT

CDR3 length: 19
D gene: TRBD1
clone size: few
V gene: TRBV4-2
J gene: TRBJ2-6
CDR3 protein: CASSPKGQRAPSGANVLTF
CDR3 DNA: TGTGCCAGCAGCCCTAAGGGACAGAGAGCCCCCTCTGGGGCCAACGTCCTGACTTTC

CDR3 length: 13
D gene: NA
clone size: few
V gene: TRBV12-3/TRBV12-4
J gene: TRBJ2-5
CDR3 protein: CASSLRGSETQYF
CDR3 DNA: TGTGCCAGCAGTTTGAGGGGATCGGAGACCCAGTACTTC

CDR3 length: 14
D gene: TRBD2
clone size: many
V gene: TRBV5-1
J gene: TRBJ2-3
CDR3 protein: CASSLNGGADTQYF
CDR3 DNA: TGCGCCAGCAGCTTGAACGGGGGGGCGGATACGCAGTATTTT

CDR3 length: 17
D gene: TRBD2
clone size: NA
V gene: TRBV20-1
J gene: TRBJ2-7
CDR3 protein: CSARDLETSGYSYEQYF
CDR3 DNA: TGCAGTGCTAGAGATCTCGAGACTAGCGGCTACTCCTACGAGCAGTACTTC

CDR3 length: 12
D gene: NA
clone size: NA
V gene: TRBV20-1
J gene: TRBJ1-5
CDR3 protein: CSARRGSGPQHF
CDR3 DNA: TGCAGTGCTAGAAGAGGCTCCGGGCCCCAGCATTTT

CDR3 length: 13
D gene: NA
clone size: NA
V gene: TRBV12-3/TRBV12-4
J gene: TRBJ2-4
CDR3 protein: CASTRIAKNIQYF
CDR3 DNA: TGTGCCAGCACTAGAATAGCCAAAAACATTCAGTACTTC

CDR3 length: 14
D gene: NA
clone size: few
V gene: TRBV24-1
J gene: TRBJ1-5
CDR3 protein: CATSSSGRYQPQHF
CDR3 DNA: TGTGCCACCAGTAGTTCGGGGCGATATCAGCCCCAGCATTTT

CDR3 length: 14
D gene: TRBD2
clone size: few
V gene: TRBV10-3
J gene: TRBJ2-7
CDR3 protein: CANSGLANSYEQYF
CDR3 DNA: TGTGCCAATTCGGGACTAGCGAACTCCTACGAGCAGTACTTC

CDR3 length: 15
D gene: TRBD2
clone size: few
V gene: TRBV12-3/TRBV12-4
J gene: TRBJ2-5
CDR3 protein: CASSRTLAVQETQYF
CDR3 DNA: TGTGCCAGCAGCCGGACACTAGCGGTCCAAGAGACCCAGTACTTC